This T cell receptor (beta chain) was recovered during a study of blood T cell repertoires in COVID-19. About the research overall: Acute and convalescent COVID-19 samples came from the United States, Italy and Spain. From T cells, B-cell-depleted T cells, or PBMCs came the material, which was cDNA or gDNA.

V was trimmed by 1 base and J by 1 base, leaving 4 bases between them. Germline values: CDR1 SNHLY, CDR2 FYNNEI. The CDR3 spans 14 residues. Original methodology: The authors estimated nucleated cell counts from reference gene primer amplification. Some clones are missing from TCRdb's copy, which holds only in-frame ones; the method was immunoSEQ multiplex PCR. D and trimming come from the DNA, and the V and J calls and clone size come from that table. Here the sample spans roughly 260,000 clones, roughly four fifths being singletons. This clone was found a few times. Material for sequencing was peripheral blood. The receptor's source is a woman between 65 and 79 years old with acute or convalescent COVID-19. V gene TRBV2 combines with J gene TRBJ2-2, with D uncertain. CDR3 DNA: TGTGCCAGCAGTGAAGTCATGAACACCGGGGAGCTGTTTTTT. Translating gives CASSEVMNTGELFF. Full variable domain (missing parts from reference TRBV2 and TRBJ2-2): EPEVTQTPSHQVTQMGQEVILRCVPISNHLYFYWYRQILGQKVEFLVSFYNNEISEKSEIFDDQFSVERPDGSNFTLKIRSTKLEDSAMYFCASSEVMNTGELFFGEGSRLTVL.